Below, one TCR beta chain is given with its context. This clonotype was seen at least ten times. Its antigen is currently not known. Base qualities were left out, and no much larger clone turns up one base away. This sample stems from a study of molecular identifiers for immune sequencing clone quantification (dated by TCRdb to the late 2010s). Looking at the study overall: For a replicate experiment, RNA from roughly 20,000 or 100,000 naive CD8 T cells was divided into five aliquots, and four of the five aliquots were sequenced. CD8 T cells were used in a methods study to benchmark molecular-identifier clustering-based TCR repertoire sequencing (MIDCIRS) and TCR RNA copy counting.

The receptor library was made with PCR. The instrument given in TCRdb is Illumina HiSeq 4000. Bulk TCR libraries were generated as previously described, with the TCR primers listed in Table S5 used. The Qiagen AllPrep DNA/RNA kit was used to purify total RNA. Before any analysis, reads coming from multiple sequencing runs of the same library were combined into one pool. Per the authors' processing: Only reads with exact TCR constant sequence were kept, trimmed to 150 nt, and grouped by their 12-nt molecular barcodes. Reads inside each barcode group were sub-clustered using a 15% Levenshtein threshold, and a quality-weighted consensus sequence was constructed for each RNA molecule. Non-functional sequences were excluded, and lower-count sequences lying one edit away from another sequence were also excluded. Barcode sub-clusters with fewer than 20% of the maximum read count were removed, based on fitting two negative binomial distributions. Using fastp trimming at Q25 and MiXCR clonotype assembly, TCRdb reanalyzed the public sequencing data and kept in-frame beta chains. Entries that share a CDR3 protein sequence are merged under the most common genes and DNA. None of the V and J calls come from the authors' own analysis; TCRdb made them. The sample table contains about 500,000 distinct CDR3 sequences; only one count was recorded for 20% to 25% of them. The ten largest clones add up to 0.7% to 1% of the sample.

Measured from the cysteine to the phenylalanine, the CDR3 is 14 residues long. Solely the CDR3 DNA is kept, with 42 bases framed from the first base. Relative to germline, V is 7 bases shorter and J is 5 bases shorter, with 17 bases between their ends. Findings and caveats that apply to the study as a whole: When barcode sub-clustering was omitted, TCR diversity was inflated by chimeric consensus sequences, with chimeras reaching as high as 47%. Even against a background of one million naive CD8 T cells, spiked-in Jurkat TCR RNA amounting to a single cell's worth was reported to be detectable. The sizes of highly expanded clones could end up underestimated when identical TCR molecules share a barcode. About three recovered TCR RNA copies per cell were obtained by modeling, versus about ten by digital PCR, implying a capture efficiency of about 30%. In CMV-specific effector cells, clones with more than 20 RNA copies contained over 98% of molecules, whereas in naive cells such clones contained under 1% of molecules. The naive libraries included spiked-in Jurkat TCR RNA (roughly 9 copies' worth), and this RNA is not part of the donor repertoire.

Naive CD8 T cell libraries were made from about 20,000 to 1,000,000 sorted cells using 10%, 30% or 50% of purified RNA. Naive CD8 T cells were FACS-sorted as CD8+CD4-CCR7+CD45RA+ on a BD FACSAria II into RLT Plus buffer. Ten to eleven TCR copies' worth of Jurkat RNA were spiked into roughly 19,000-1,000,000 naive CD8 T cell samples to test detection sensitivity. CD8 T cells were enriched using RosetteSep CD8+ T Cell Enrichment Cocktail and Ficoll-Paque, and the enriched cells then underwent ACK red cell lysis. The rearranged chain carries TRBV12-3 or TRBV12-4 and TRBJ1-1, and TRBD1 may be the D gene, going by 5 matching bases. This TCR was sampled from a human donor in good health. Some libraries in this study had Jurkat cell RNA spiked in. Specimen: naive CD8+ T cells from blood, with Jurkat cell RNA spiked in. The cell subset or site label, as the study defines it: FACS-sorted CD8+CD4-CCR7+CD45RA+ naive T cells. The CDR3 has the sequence CASIFWGKDTEAFF. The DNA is TGTGCCAGCATCTTTTGGGGCAAGGATACTGAAGCTTTCTTT.